This T cell receptor beta chain was found in a study of blood T cell repertoires in COVID-19. Across the study: The samples span acute and convalescent COVID-19 from the United States, Italy and Spain.

Trimming took off 0 bases at V and 7 bases at J, with 9 bases between the two ends. The germline CDR1 and CDR2 sequences are MNHEY and SMNVEV (reference sequence). The CDR3 loop spans 13 amino acids. Sequencing used immunoSEQ multiplex PCR; TCRdb keeps in-frame clones, though not all of them. This table has 110,000 to 150,000 clones, approximately 80% appearing once. The V call is TRBV27, the J call TRBJ1-2; D unclear. Sequencing was done on a sample of PBMCs or T cells enriched from blood (not recorded which). This receptor was obtained from a woman aged 18-29 years who had been exposed to COVID-19. The CDR3 protein is CASSLSDIGGYTF. The CDR3 DNA sequence: TGTGCCAGCAGTTTATCTGATATCGGTGGCTACACCTTC.